Here is one T cell receptor beta chain with its context. Generated by immunoSEQ multiplex PCR, the TCRdb table keeps only in-frame clones and is missing some. Among 75,000 to 90,000 clones listed, 82% were seen once. The data originate from a study of PD-L1 blockade in urothelial cancer. At the level of the study: Patients had received 0 to 3 prior chemotherapy regimens.

This clonotype was sampled from a man in his 70s with urothelial cancer. Sequences were derived from PBMCs, sampled around atezolizumab (anti-PD-L1) treatment.

The CDR3 DNA is TGTGCCAGCAGCTTAGGGGGAGGAGGGACGGACGGATCGACTGAAGCTTTCTTT. Translated, it gives CASSLGGGGTDGSTEAFF. V gene TRBV7-8 combines with J gene TRBJ1-1; weak D call: TRBD1 (5 bases). Germline V gives CDR1 SGHVS, CDR2 FQNEAQ. V lost 1 base, J lost 5 bases, and 23 bases lay in between. CDR3 length: 18 amino acids.